These 27 T cell receptor beta chains originate from one sample sequenced in a study of T-cell reconstitution after alpha-beta-depleted transplantation in children. Molecular barcoding with unique molecular identifiers was used for the TCRbeta library. TCRdb reprocessed the PCR reads via MiXCR and lists one record per CDR3 protein. The sample consists of 90,000 to 130,000 distinct CDR3 sequences, 10% to 13% of them appearing once. The source was PBMCs, collected before TCRalphabeta/CD19-depleted stem cell transplant. All receptors derive from a boy aged 2 to 10 with acute lymphoblastic leukemia, due to receive a stem cell transplant.

This clonotype was counted ten times or more. The chain employs TRBV25-1 and TRBJ1-1; possibly TRBD1 for D (5 bases). Trimming shortened V by 7 bases and J by 0 bases, and 9 bases separated the two germline ends. The CDR3 is 13 residues long. Germline V gene sequence: CDR1 MGHDK, CDR2 SYGVNS. The CDR3 nucleotides read TGTGCCAGCAAGGCAGGGTTGAACACTGAAGCTTTCTTT. Residues: CASKAGLNTEAFF. Drawing the rest from reference TRBV25-1 and TRBJ1-1, the complete variable domain is EADIYQTPRYLVIGTGKKITLECSQTMGHDKMYWYQQDPGMELHLIHYSYGVNSTEKGDLSSESTVSRIRTEHFPLTLESARPSHTSQYLCASKAGLNTEAFFGQGTRLTVV.

The chain links TRBV20-1 to TRBJ2-3, with unresolved D. CDR3 size: 14 residues. Trimming took 5 bases from V and 2 from J, leaving 14 bases between them. CDR1 and CDR2 (germline): DFQATT, SNEGSKA (reference sequence). The CDR3 sequence: CSAPPSPSTDTQYF. DNA for the CDR3: TGCAGTGCTCCCCCAAGTCCGTCCACAGATACGCAGTATTTT.

This clonotype was recorded many times. The rearrangement links TRBV19 to TRBJ2-5, with TRBD2 identical over 10 bases. The V and J ends lost 3 bases and 2 bases, in that order; junction bases with no gene match: 6. The CDR3 sequence is 16 residues long. Germline CDR1 LNHDA, CDR2 SQIVND (reference sequence). CDR3 residues: CASSMASGGPQETQYF. The CDR3 DNA is TGTGCCAGTAGTATGGCTAGCGGGGGTCCTCAAGAGACCCAGTACTTC.

This clonotype was observed at least ten times. The genes are TRBV7-6 and TRBJ1-1; D gene unclear. The CDR3 runs to 14 residues. The V end lost 5 bases, the J end lost 4 bases, and 14 bases lay between the germline ends. CDR1 SGHVS and CDR2 FNYEAQ come from the germline V gene. As DNA, the CDR3 is TGTGCCAGCAGCCGGCGGGGAGTCGGCACTGAAGCTTTCTTT. Encoded protein: CASSRRGVGTEAFF.

This chain uses TRBV5-5 with TRBJ2-7; 10 bases are a match to TRBD2. Germline CDR1 is SGHKS and CDR2 is YYEKEE (reference sequence). The CDR3 covers 15 residues. The V gene end was trimmed by 5 bases and the J gene end by 3 bases; junction bases not matched to a gene: 8. The CDR3: CASSLTSGAFYEQYF. The CDR3 bases are TGTGCCAGCAGTCTTACTAGCGGGGCGTTCTACGAGCAGTACTTC.

The table lists this clonotype with many counts. V and J are TRBV12-3 or TRBV12-4 and TRBJ1-1, with D perhaps TRBD1 (5 bases). This CDR3 contains 17 residues. V dropped 6 bases and J dropped 1 base, with 21 bases sitting between them. The CDR3 protein is CASSHFTAWTPNTEAFF. As DNA, the CDR3 is TGTGCCAGCAGCCATTTTACCGCCTGGACACCGAACACTGAAGCTTTCTTT.

The table lists this clonotype with a few counts. The genes are TRBV28 and TRBJ2-7, with a weak D call TRBD1 (5 bases). Trimming took 5 bases from V and 2 from J, leaving 10 bases between them. CDR1 and CDR2 from the germline V gene are MDHEN and SYDVKM. The length of the CDR3 is 13 residues. The CDR3 coding sequence is TGTGCCAGCAGTGATCGACAGACCTACGAGCAGTACTTC. This gives the protein CASSDRQTYEQYF.

The chain recombines TRBV20-1 with TRBJ2-4; the match to TRBD1 covers 7 bases. The V and J ends lost 6 bases and 5 bases, in that order; junction bases with no gene match: 19. CDR1 and CDR2 from the germline V gene are DFQATT and SNEGSKA (reference sequence). The CDR3 is made up of 17 amino acids. CDR3 amino acids: CSANPPTGKLGENIQYF. The CDR3 coding sequence is TGCAGTGCCAACCCCCCGACAGGGAAGCTCGGAGAAAACATTCAGTACTTC.

This clonotype has at least ten counts. The chain couples TRBV5-1 to TRBJ2-1, with 7 bases that match TRBD2. The germline gives CDR1 SGHRS, CDR2 YFSETQ. Trimming cost V 0 bases and J 5 bases; bases outside gene matches: 5. The CDR3 extends over 15 amino acids. The CDR3 coding sequence is TGCGCCAGCAGCTTGGGGGCGGGAGTTGACAATGAGCAGTTCTTC. Translation gives CASSLGAGVDNEQFF.

Turning to this clonotype: This could be a read error, since a much larger clone is one nucleotide away. V is TRBV7-2 and J is TRBJ2-1, with 8 bases aligning to TRBD1. This CDR3 is 15 amino acids long. Germline assignment: CDR1 SGHTA and CDR2 FQGNSA. The CDR3 DNA follows: TGTGTCAGCAGCTCAGACAGGGGTAACTACAATGAGCAGTTCTTC. It yields the protein CVSSSDRGNYNEQFF.

The genes are TRBV5-1 and TRBJ1-1; D not resolved. V was cut by 6 bases and J by 6 bases, with 21 bases left in between. CDR3 size: 15 residues. Germline assignment: CDR1 SGHRS and CDR2 YFSETQ. In nucleotides, the CDR3 is TGCGCCAGCACGTTGGGTGTCATGTTGTCCGCTGAAGCTTTCTTT. Translating it yields CASTLGVMLSAEAFF. The full variable domain, in which reference TRBV5-1 and TRBJ1-1 provide the parts outside the CDR3, is KAGVTQTPRYLIKTRGQQVTLSCSPISGHRSVSWYQQTPGQGLQFLFEYFSETQRNKGNFPGRFSGRQFSNSRSEMNVSTLELGDSALYLCASTLGVMLSAEAFFGQGTRLTVV.

Of note for this clonotype: One end of the junction fails to match germline, which may point to a read error. V gene TRBV7-7 combines with J gene TRBJ1-5, with D possibly matching TRBD1 (5 bases). This CDR3 is built from 19 residues. CDR1 and CDR2 from the germline V gene are SSHAT and FNYEAQ (reference sequence). CDR3 protein: CASSLSYSNMGGRNQPQHF. The CDR3 bases are TGTGCTAGCAGCTTATCCTATTCTAATATGGGGGGACGCAATCAGCCCCAGCATTTT. The whole variable domain, filled in from reference TRBV7-7 and TRBJ1-5, reads GAGVSQSPRYKVTKRGQDVTLRCDPISSHATLYWYQQALGQGPEFLTYFNYEAQPDKSGLPSDRFSAERPEGSISTLTIQRTEQRDSAMYRCASSLSYSNMGGRNQPQHFGDGTRLSIL.

This clonotype was seen at least ten times. The chain is built from TRBV3-1 and TRBJ2-1, with 8 bases fitting TRBD2. The CDR3 is 16 amino acids. V shed 1 base, J shed 8 bases, and the junction held 10 bases outside the gene matches. Germline V gene sequence: CDR1 LGHDT, CDR2 YNNKEL (reference sequence). CDR3 in DNA: TGTGCCAGCAGCCAAGGGACTAGCAGCCTTCCCCATGAGCAGTTCTTC. Its protein product is CASSQGTSSLPHEQFF.

This clonotype was seen only a few times. The chain uses TRBV5-4 and TRBJ2-7, with D uncertain. Looked up from germline, CDR1 is SGHNT and CDR2 is YYREEE (reference sequence). The CDR3 covers 13 residues. Trimming stripped 3 bases from V and 3 bases from J, with 10 bases between. In DNA, the CDR3 is TGTGCCAGCAGCTATTTACCAAACTACGAGCAGTACTTC. This encodes CASSYLPNYEQYF.

This clonotype was detected ten times or more. The genes are TRBV29-1 and TRBJ2-1; weak D call: TRBD2 (6 bases). The CDR3 consists of 14 residues. Germline values: CDR1 SQVTM, CDR2 ANQGSEA. Trimming removed 6 bases from V and 4 bases from J, with 16 bases in between. The CDR3 DNA sequence: TGCAGCGTGGAGGGTGGGACCCTATACAATGAGCAGTTCTTC. Protein sequence: CSVEGGTLYNEQFF.

The chain joins TRBV15 to TRBJ2-5, with D perhaps matching TRBD1 or TRBD2 (5 bases each). Trimming took off 8 bases at V and 4 bases at J, with 11 bases between the two ends. The germline CDR1 and CDR2 sequences are LNHNV and YYDKDF (reference sequence). This CDR3 has 12 amino acids. This chain's CDR3 is CATQGPGETQYF. Here the CDR3 DNA reads TGTGCCACCCAGGGACCGGGAGAGACCCAGTACTTC.

This clonotype was detected ten times or more. The chain is built from TRBV7-9 and TRBJ2-7; D perhaps matches TRBD1 (5 bases). Germline V gene data show CDR1 as SEHNR and CDR2 as FQNEAQ (reference sequence). CDR3 size: 15 residues. Trimming cost V 1 base and J 5 bases, with 15 bases left between them. As DNA, the CDR3 is TGTGCCAGCAGCTTAGTGGCAGGGAACCCCAACGAGCAGTACTTC. As protein: CASSLVAGNPNEQYF.

The table lists this clonotype with a few counts. The chain is built from TRBV7-3 and TRBJ2-5; 10 bases map to TRBD1. V gave up 4 bases and J gave up 5 bases; unmatched junction bases: 1. Germline-derived CDR1 and CDR2 are SGHTA and FQGTGA. CDR3 length equals 13 residues. CDR3 in DNA: TGTGCCAGCAGCTCGGACAGGGGGGAGACCCAGTACTTC. Translated, it gives CASSSDRGETQYF.

This clonotype appeared a few times. V gene TRBV25-1 combines with J gene TRBJ1-3; 11 bases are shared with TRBD1. This CDR3 has 16 residues. Germline assignment: CDR1 MGHDK and CDR2 SYGVNS. With 3 bases clipped from V and 4 bases from J, the junction kept 5 bases outside the gene matches. The DNA of the CDR3 is TGTGCCAGCAGTGATGGACAGGGGGCGAAAGGAAACACCATATATTTT. Its translation: CASSDGQGAKGNTIYF.

This clonotype was recorded a few times. This rearrangement joins TRBV29-1 to TRBJ1-5, with 8 bases aligning to TRBD1. The CDR3 length is 12 residues. The ends lost 4 bases at V and 6 bases at J; junction bases unmatched: 2. The germline CDR1 and CDR2 sequences are SQVTM and ANQGSEA. The CDR3 region has the DNA TGCAGCGTTGGACAGGGGACTCAGCCCCAGCATTTT. Its translation: CSVGQGTQPQHF.

This clonotype has a handful of counts. This sequence joins TRBV20-1 and TRBJ2-7; D may be TRBD2 (6 bases). This CDR3 contains 13 residues. Trimming pared 5 bases from V and 1 base from J, leaving 12 bases between. Germline V lookup: CDR1 DFQATT, CDR2 SNEGSKA (reference sequence). CDR3 coding DNA: TGCAGTGCTGACCTTAGCGGATCCTACGAGCAGTACTTC. Its translation is CSADLSGSYEQYF.

Only a few counts were recorded for this clonotype. The chain joins TRBV10-2 to TRBJ1-4; D gene ambiguous. This CDR3 region has 15 residues. V lost 7 bases, J lost 4 bases, and 16 bases lay in between. Germline V gene sequence: CDR1 WSHSY, CDR2 SAAADI. CDR3 region: CASKDQASNNEKLFF. Written as DNA, the CDR3 is TGCGCCAGCAAGGACCAGGCGAGCAATAATGAAAAACTGTTTTTT.

This clonotype was observed many times. The rearrangement uses TRBV12-3 or TRBV12-4 and TRBJ2-7, with D perhaps TRBD1 (6 bases). This CDR3 spans 12 amino acids. Trimming shortened V by 8 bases and J by 3 bases, and 11 bases separated the two germline ends. In DNA form, the CDR3 reads TGTGCCAGCGGGAAACAGGGCTACGAGCAGTACTTC. This gives the protein CASGKQGYEQYF.

This clonotype turned up a few times. The chain has TRBV20-1 and TRBJ1-6; D is ambiguous. The CDR3 is made up of 13 amino acids. Germline loops: CDR1 DFQATT, CDR2 SNEGSKA (reference sequence). V dropped 2 bases and J dropped 7 bases, with 9 bases sitting between them. The CDR3 sequence is CSARRTGNSPLHF. CDR3 nucleotides: TGCAGTGCTAGAAGGACGGGGAATTCACCCCTCCACTTT.

This clonotype appeared a few times. The rearrangement joins TRBV6-5 to TRBJ1-5; no firm D call. The germline V and J ends were trimmed by 5 bases and 0 bases, with 8 bases remaining between them. The germline CDR1 and CDR2 sequences are MNHEY and SVGAGI. The CDR3 consists of 14 residues. The CDR3 protein is CASSPAHSNQPQHF. DNA for the CDR3: TGTGCCAGCAGTCCGGCCCATAGCAATCAGCCCCAGCATTTT.

This clonotype was counted a few times. This chain joins TRBV6-1 and TRBJ2-7; 8 nucleotides line up with TRBD1. Germline V gives CDR1 MNHNS, CDR2 SASEGT. This CDR3 is built from 16 residues. With 6 bases clipped from V and 11 bases from J, the junction kept 21 bases outside the gene matches. The CDR3 bases are TGTGCCAGCAGAACTCCCGGGACAGGTAGTGATCTGTCAGAGTACTTC. This gives the protein CASRTPGTGSDLSEYF.

This sequence joins TRBV7-8 and TRBJ1-1; the match to TRBD1 covers 7 bases. The CDR3 length is 15 residues. With V trimmed by 3 bases and J by 7 bases, 11 bases remained unmatched. Germline V gene data show CDR1 as SGHVS and CDR2 as FQNEAQ. CDR3 sequence reads: CASSFVPGTALEAFF. The CDR3 DNA sequence: TGTGCCAGCAGCTTCGTCCCAGGGACAGCACTTGAAGCTTTCTTT.